Below, one TCR beta chain is given with its context. This entry comes from a study of blood T cell repertoires in COVID-19. Clones were read by immunoSEQ multiplex PCR, and TCRdb kept only the in-frame ones, dropping some. Of some 130,000 clones detected, 85% appear once; the ten largest clones hold 11%. The germline CDR1 and CDR2 sequences are SGHAT and FQNNGV. Losses at the gene ends were 2 bases for V and 0 bases for J; bases not matched to a gene: 1. The CDR3 is 15 residues long. Sequencing input: peripheral blood. This rearrangement joins TRBV11-2 to TRBJ1-1; 9 bases are a match to TRBD1. This TCR was sampled from a man aged 80 or over with acute or convalescent COVID-19. The CDR3 sequence is CASSLTGGLNTEAFF. The CDR3 DNA follows: TGTGCCAGCAGCTTAACAGGGGGCTTGAACACTGAAGCTTTCTTT.